Listed here are 24 T cell receptor beta chains from one sample, sequenced in a study of T cells after yellow fever vaccination. TCRdb called the 5' RACE reads again in MiXCR, with one record for every CDR3 protein. The profile shows 400,000 or so distinct CDR3 sequences, 11% of them singletons. The specimen comprised PBMCs, sampled on the day of the first yellow fever vaccination. The receptor source for this set is a young man who received the YFV17D yellow fever vaccine.

This clonotype has a count of ten or more. This chain uses TRBV9 with TRBJ2-6; either TRBD1 or TRBD2 may supply D (5 bases each). CDR3 length equals 19 residues. V lost 4 bases and J 0 bases, leaving 20 bases between the germline ends. The germline V gene has CDR1 SGDLS and CDR2 YYNGEE. The CDR3 nucleotides are TGTGCCAGCAGCCAGGGTCCCGGGACGGGGACCTCTGGGGCCAACGTCCTGACTTTC. Its translation is CASSQGPGTGTSGANVLTF.

V gene TRBV28 combines with J gene TRBJ2-7, with D possibly matching TRBD1 (6 bases). CDR1 and CDR2 (germline): MDHEN, SYDVKM. Trimming took off 4 bases at V and 0 bases at J, with 19 bases between the two ends. The CDR3 runs 17 residues. The chain's CDR3 is CASSSFAIGRGSYEQYV. The CDR3 DNA follows: TGTGCCAGCAGTTCATTCGCTATCGGCAGGGGCTCCTACGAGCAGTACGTC.

This clonotype occurred a few times. This sequence joins TRBV6-2 or TRBV6-3 and TRBJ2-6; D uncertain. The V and J ends lost 8 bases and 2 bases respectively, with 1 base between them. Germline CDR1 and CDR2: MNHEY and SVGEGT. CDR3 length: 11 amino acids. CDR3: CASAGANVLTF. The CDR3, as DNA: TGTGCCAGCGCTGGGGCCAACGTCCTGACTTTC.

This clonotype was counted a few times. The rearrangement uses TRBV5-4 and TRBJ2-5; D possibly corresponds to TRBD2 (5 bases). The germline V and J ends were trimmed by 1 base and 5 bases, with 15 bases remaining between them. The CDR3 has 15 residues. Germline loops: CDR1 SGHNT, CDR2 YYREEE (reference sequence). CDR3 nucleotides: TGTGCCAGCAGCTTGCGAGTAGCGACTGGGGAGACCCAGTACTTC. It is translated as CASSLRVATGETQYF.

On this clonotype itself: A junction boundary mismatches the germline segment, possibly from a read error. The chain is built from TRBV9 and TRBJ2-1; 8 bases agree with TRBD2. Germline CDR1 and CDR2: SGDLS and YYNGEE. The CDR3 spans 14 residues. In nucleotides, the CDR3 is TGTGCCAGCAGTGTAGCGGGGCCTTACAATGAGCAGTTCTTC. Residues: CASSVAGPYNEQFF.

The chain employs TRBV18 and TRBJ2-7; no firm D call. The germline V and J ends were trimmed by 3 bases and 0 bases, with 6 bases remaining between them. The CDR3 consists of 13 residues. Germline CDR1 reads KGHSH; CDR2 reads LQKENI. The CDR3 here is CASSPLDSYEQYF. The CDR3 nucleotides are TGTGCCAGCTCACCTTTAGACTCCTACGAGCAGTACTTC.

In its sample, this clonotype was seen a few times. The rearrangement joins TRBV11-1 to TRBJ2-3; 8 bases agree with TRBD2. From germline, CDR1 is SGHAT and CDR2 FQDESV (reference sequence). The CDR3 extends over 17 amino acids. J lost 2 bases, V lost 4 bases, and 11 bases had no gene match. DNA of the CDR3: TGTGCCAGCAGCTCCCTAACCGGGACTAGAAACACAGATACGCAGTATTTT. This codes for CASSSLTGTRNTDTQYF.

This chain uses TRBV18 with TRBJ2-1; D is undetermined. Germline CDR1 reads KGHSH; CDR2 reads LQKENI. This CDR3 region has 12 residues. The V end was cut by 2 bases, the J end by 8 bases, with 7 bases between. CDR3 DNA sequence: TGTGCCAGCTCACCATATGGCCATGAGCAGTTCTTC. Residues: CASSPYGHEQFF. Together with reference TRBV18 and TRBJ2-1, the CDR3 gives the full variable domain: NAGVMQNPRHLVRRRGQEARLRCSPMKGHSHVYWYRQLPEEGLKFMVYLQKENIIDESGMPKERFSAEFPKEGPSILRIQQVVRGDSAAYFCASSPYGHEQFFGPGTRLTVL.

This clonotype was seen a handful of times. V and J are TRBV7-2 and TRBJ2-5; no definite D call. V lost 4 bases and J lost 1, with 10 bases in between. The CDR3 is made up of 14 amino acids. Germline values: CDR1 SGHTA, CDR2 FQGNSA. The DNA for the CDR3 is TGTGCCAGCAGCTCCTATCCGGGCCAAGAGACCCAGTACTTC. This gives the protein CASSSYPGQETQYF.

The rearrangement links TRBV6-6 to TRBJ1-4, with TRBD1 as a possible D gene (5 bases). The CDR3 has 13 residues. CDR1 is MNHNY and CDR2 is SVGAGI in the germline V gene (reference sequence). Trimming stripped 10 bases from V and 7 bases from J, with 16 bases between. CDR3 residues: CATLSRAGEKLFF. The DNA of the CDR3 is TGTGCCACATTAAGCAGGGCTGGTGAAAAACTGTTTTTT.

This clonotype occurred a few times. The rearrangement links TRBV7-9 to TRBJ2-7, with D unresolved. The CDR3 runs 13 residues. Per germline, CDR1 SEHNR and CDR2 FQNEAQ (reference sequence). The V gene lost 1 base and the J gene lost 6 bases, with 10 bases spanning the gap. The CDR3 bases are TGTGCCAGCAGCTTAGTCGGCCTAGTCGAGCAGTACTTC. Amino acid sequence: CASSLVGLVEQYF. The variable domain in full, completed from reference TRBV7-9 and TRBJ2-7, reads DTGVSQNPRHKITKRGQNVTFRCDPISEHNRLYWYRQTLGQGPEFLTYFQNEAQLEKSRLLSDRFSAERPKGSFSTLEIQRTEQGDSAMYLCASSLVGLVEQYFGPGTRLTVT.

This clonotype was picked up a small number of times. V usage is TRBV12-3 or TRBV12-4 and J usage is TRBJ2-7, with D perhaps matching TRBD1 (6 bases). The CDR3 has 13 amino acids. Trimming pared 5 bases from V and 2 bases from J, leaving 10 bases between. In nucleotides, the CDR3 is TGTGCCAGCAGTGGGGGCCCCCCCTACGAGCAGTACTTC. It encodes CASSGGPPYEQYF.

The chain's CDR3 is CASSVGQPGLGEQFF. DNA of the CDR3: TGTGCCAGCAGCGTAGGTCAGCCGGGACTTGGGGAGCAGTTCTTC. The chain has TRBV9 and TRBJ2-1, with a tentative D call TRBD2 (6 bases). Germline V gene sequence: CDR1 SGDLS, CDR2 YYNGEE. This CDR3 comprises 15 residues. The V gene lost 0 bases and the J gene lost 10 bases, with 17 bases spanning the gap.

The V and J genes are TRBV7-9 and TRBJ2-5; TRBD2 is a possible D gene (6 bases). Germline V gene lookup returns CDR1 SEHNR and CDR2 FQNEAQ (reference sequence). The CDR3 is made up of 16 amino acids. V was shortened by 3 bases and J by 2 bases, with 16 bases between the two germline ends. CDR3: CASSFGGISPQETQYF. The CDR3 bases are TGTGCCAGCAGCTTTGGGGGGATTTCCCCGCAAGAGACCCAGTACTTC.

This clonotype was found many times. This chain joins TRBV5-1 and TRBJ2-7; D gene uncertain. V dropped 2 bases and J dropped 6 bases, with 12 bases sitting between them. The germline V gene encodes CDR1 SGHRS and CDR2 YFSETQ. CDR3 length equals 13 residues. The CDR3 DNA reads TGCGCCAGCAGCTTAGATCCGTCGGGCGAGCAGTACGTC. Encoded protein: CASSLDPSGEQYV.

The genes are TRBV20-1 and TRBJ2-7, with D uncertain. Trimming took off 1 base at V and 3 bases at J, with 10 bases between the two ends. CDR1 is DFQATT and CDR2 is SNEGSKA in the germline V gene (reference sequence). The CDR3 totals 13 residues. CDR3 in amino acids: CSARVPGNYEQYF. In DNA, the CDR3 is TGCAGTGCTAGAGTGCCAGGAAACTACGAGCAGTACTTC.

Comments on this clonotype: A read error may produce the germline difference seen at one junction end. The chain employs TRBV4-1 and TRBJ1-5, with D uncertain. In germline, CDR1 is MGHRA, CDR2 YSYEKL. The CDR3 has 16 amino acids. The CDR3: CASSHRDTLHNQPHHF. The CDR3 DNA reads as TGCGCCAGCAGCCATCGAGACACATTACACAATCAGCCCCATCATTTT.

At least ten counts were recorded for this clonotype. J is TRBJ2-7 and V is TRBV7-2; 10 positions agree with TRBD1. The CDR3 sequence is 15 residues long. The germline V gene encodes CDR1 SGHTA and CDR2 FQGNSA. V shed 1 base and J 2 bases; nucleotides not matched to a gene: 2. The CDR3 nucleotides read TGTGCCAGCAGCTTAGTTGGGACAGGGGCCTACGAGCAGTACTTC. Translating gives CASSLVGTGAYEQYF.

This clonotype turned up a few times. This sequence joins TRBV20-1 and TRBJ1-1, with 7 bases lining up with TRBD1. This CDR3 is built from 13 residues. Unmatched junction bases numbered 3, after V lost 5 bases and J lost 0 bases. CDR1 is DFQATT, CDR2 SNEGSKA, per germline (reference sequence). Here the CDR3 reads CSAPGQLNTEAFF. CDR3 DNA sequence: TGCAGTGCTCCGGGACAGCTGAACACTGAAGCTTTCTTT.

This clonotype was found a few times. This chain uses TRBV7-3 with TRBJ1-5; D gene unclear. Germline V gene lookup returns CDR1 SGHTA and CDR2 FQGTGA. V lost 2 bases and J 5 bases, leaving 7 bases between the germline ends. The CDR3 extends over 13 amino acids. CDR3 nucleotides: TGTGCCAGCAGCTTAGATAAGGATCAGCCCCAGCATTTT. Translated, it gives CASSLDKDQPQHF.

This clonotype was counted between two and nine times. The CDR3, as DNA: TGTGCCAGCGGTAATCAGGGGGCCAAAAACATTCAGTACTTC. It encodes CASGNQGAKNIQYF. The chain carries TRBV2 and TRBJ2-4, with a possible D match to TRBD1 (6 bases). Germline lookup yields CDR1 SNHLY and CDR2 FYNNEI. The CDR3 runs to 14 residues. The germline V and J ends were trimmed by 8 bases and 1 base, with 12 bases remaining between them.

This clonotype was detected only a few times. This rearrangement joins TRBV6-1 to TRBJ2-1; TRBD1 matches 7 bases. Germline CDR1 MNHNS, CDR2 SASEGT. V dropped 6 bases and J dropped 0; count of bases not matched to a gene: 5. CDR3 length: 15 residues. This CDR3 is CASRGGLISYNEQFF. CDR3 nucleotide sequence: TGTGCCAGCAGAGGGGGCCTTATCTCCTACAATGAGCAGTTCTTC.

The genes are TRBV5-1 and TRBJ1-6; D remains unclear. Trimming left V 0 bases short and J 10 bases short, with 11 bases between. In germline, CDR1 is SGHRS, CDR2 YFSETQ. The CDR3 extends over 14 amino acids. CDR3 nucleotides: TGCGCCAGCAGCTTGGCGGGGAGGCGGTCACCCCTCCACTTT. This sequence encodes CASSLAGRRSPLHF. Drawing the rest from reference TRBV5-1 and TRBJ1-6, the complete variable domain is KAGVTQTPRYLIKTRGQQVTLSCSPISGHRSVSWYQQTPGQGLQFLFEYFSETQRNKGNFPGRFSGRQFSNSRSEMNVSTLELGDSALYLCASSLAGRRSPLHFGNGTRLTVT.

V usage is TRBV4-3 and J usage is TRBJ2-3, with 8 positions matching TRBD2. Germline V lookup: CDR1 LGHNA, CDR2 YSLEER. Trimming took 4 bases from V and 5 from J; bases not matched to a gene: 5. The CDR3 covers 14 residues. The CDR3 bases are TGCGCCAGCAGCCTATCAGCGGGGGAAGATACGCAGTATTTT. Translated, it gives CASSLSAGEDTQYF.